This T cell receptor beta chain was found in a study of OX40 agonist ivuxolimab in advanced cancers. This clone was found once. As yet, its antigen is unknown. Exclusion applied to patients with autoimmune disease history or systemic immunosuppression. General study findings and limits: Part of the nonresponder group also had normalized T-cell clonal expansion that was low. Clonal expansion by week 6 occurred in CD4+ and CD8+ blood T cells (at 0.1 to 3.0 mg/kg).

The assay was immunoSEQ multiplex PCR, and TCRdb's table has in-frame clones only and misses some. The repertoire consists of under 85,000 clones, with 84% occurring once and the leading ten covering about 2.4%. The source was CD4+ or CD8+ T cells sorted from blood, collected in a trial of the OX40 agonist ivuxolimab. This receptor was identified in an adult with an advanced solid tumor such as melanoma, head and neck, liver or kidney cancer.

This CDR3 reads CASHPEDGTRSGYTF. The CDR3 nucleotides read TGTGCCAGCCATCCAGAAGACGGAACACGGAGTGGCTACACCTTC. This chain links TRBV9 with TRBJ1-2; no clear D. With 7 bases removed from V and 7 bases from J, the gap between germline ends came to 23 bases. The CDR3 spans 15 residues. CDR1 is SGDLS, CDR2 YYNGEE, per germline. Variable domain in full (rest from reference TRBV9 and TRBJ1-2): DSGVTQTPKHLITATGQRVTLRCSPRSGDLSVYWYQQSLDQGLQFLIQYYNGEERAKGNILERFSAQQFPDLHSELNLSSLELGDSALYFCASHPEDGTRSGYTFGSGTRLTVV.